Following are 19 T cell receptor beta chains from one sample sequenced in a study of blood T cell repertoires in COVID-19. The table came from immunoSEQ multiplex PCR; TCRdb's copy has only in-frame clones and leaves some out. The sample yields fewer than 400,000 clones, roughly nine tenths seen once. Material: PBMCs or T cells enriched from blood (not recorded which). All receptors derive from a man aged 60 to 69 who had recovered from COVID-19.

The chain links TRBV11-2 to TRBJ1-1; TRBD1 matches 7 bases. The germline V gene has CDR1 SGHAT and CDR2 FQNNGV. The CDR3 runs 14 residues. V shed 5 bases and J 1 base; nucleotides not matched to a gene: 4. The CDR3 loop is CASSLTGANTEAFF. The CDR3 DNA reads as TGTGCCAGCAGCCTAACAGGGGCGAACACTGAAGCTTTCTTT.

The chain carries TRBV6-6 and TRBJ2-1; D possibly corresponds to TRBD2 (6 bases). This CDR3 has 15 amino acids. Germline V CDR1 and CDR2: MNHNY, SVGAGI (reference sequence). V shed 4 bases and J shed 4 bases, with 14 bases lying between them. The CDR3 DNA sequence: TGTGCCAGCAGTTTGGACGGACTAAGATACAATGAGCAGTTCTTC. It encodes CASSLDGLRYNEQFF.

The V gene is TRBV20-1, the J gene TRBJ2-5; no definite D call. V was pared by 5 bases and J by 5 bases, with 9 bases between. The CDR3 loop spans 11 amino acids. Germline CDR1 DFQATT, CDR2 SNEGSKA (reference sequence). The CDR3 loop reads CSALRSETQYF. The CDR3 DNA reads as TGCAGTGCTTTGCGGTCGGAGACCCAGTACTTC.

This chain links TRBV19 with TRBJ1-1; no clear D. V gave up 6 bases and J gave up 1 base, with 15 bases separating them. The CDR3 is made up of 15 amino acids. Germline CDR1 is LNHDA and CDR2 is SQIVND (reference sequence). CDR3 coding DNA: TGTGCCAGTAGGGACTCGGTCGTCGGGAACACTGAAGCTTTCTTT. This codes for CASRDSVVGNTEAFF.

The chain combines TRBV6-4 with TRBJ2-3; 9 bases agree with TRBD1. The trim removed 6 bases at V and 3 bases at J, leaving 7 bases unmatched. CDR1 is MRHNA and CDR2 is SNTAGT in the germline V gene. The CDR3 is 15 residues long. This chain's CDR3 is CASSPGTGWTDTQYF. CDR3 DNA: TGTGCCAGCAGCCCGGGGACAGGGTGGACAGATACGCAGTATTTT.

V usage is TRBV4-3 and J usage is TRBJ2-2; D may be TRBD1 (5 bases). Germline CDR1 is LGHNA and CDR2 is YSLEER. The CDR3 is made up of 15 amino acids. The V and J ends lost 4 bases and 7 bases respectively, with 16 bases between them. CDR3 DNA sequence: TGCGCCAGCAGCCTCCTCGGGCAGGGTATCGGGGAGCTGTTTTTT. Translated, it gives CASSLLGQGIGELFF.

The chain carries TRBV7-3 and TRBJ2-1; 11 bases line up with TRBD2. CDR3 size: 16 residues. Trimming at V came to 4 bases and at J to 12 bases, leaving 14 bases not matched to a gene. The germline gives CDR1 SGHTA, CDR2 FQGTGA. The DNA of the CDR3 is TGTGCCAGCAGCTCATCGACTAGCGGGATCGGGCAATTGCAGTTCTTC. Translated, it gives CASSSSTSGIGQLQFF.

Here the CDR3 reads CASSSTRDRVDEQYF. In nucleotides, the CDR3 is TGTGCCAGCAGTTCCACCCGGGACAGGGTCGACGAGCAGTACTTC. The J gene is TRBJ2-7, the V gene TRBV6-5; 9 positions match TRBD1. This CDR3 spans 15 amino acids. The V gene end was trimmed by 4 bases and the J gene end by 5 bases; junction bases not matched to a gene: 9. Germline V CDR1 and CDR2: MNHEY, SVGAGI.

The gene calls are TRBV19 and TRBJ2-7; TRBD1 matches 10 bases. CDR1 is LNHDA, CDR2 SQIVND, per germline (reference sequence). Trimming took 1 base from V and 3 from J; bases not matched to a gene: 3. This CDR3 comprises 15 residues. The CDR3, as DNA: TGTGCCAGTAGTATAGGCGGGACAGGGGTCTACGAGCAGTACTTC. The encoded protein is CASSIGGTGVYEQYF.

The chain joins TRBV6-5 to TRBJ1-2, with a weak D call TRBD1 (5 bases). Germline-derived CDR1 and CDR2 are MNHEY and SVGAGI. V lost 10 bases to trimming and J lost 4 bases, with 19 bases between them. The CDR3 runs to 14 residues. CDR3 nucleotides: TGTGCCACGACGGAACAGGCAGAACCCTATGGCTACACCTTC. Its protein is CATTEQAEPYGYTF.

This clone appeared a single time. This chain joins TRBV28 and TRBJ2-7; D remains unclear. V was shortened by 3 bases and J by 2 bases, with 5 bases between the two germline ends. Germline V gene data show CDR1 as MDHEN and CDR2 as SYDVKM. The CDR3 runs to 12 residues. The CDR3 protein is CASSLAPYEQYF. The CDR3 DNA is TGTGCCAGCAGTTTGGCACCCTACGAGCAGTACTTC. The entire variable domain, with the rest obtained from reference TRBV28 and TRBJ2-7, is as follows: DVKVTQSSRYLVKRTGEKVFLECVQDMDHENMFWYRQDPGLGLRLIYFSYDVKMKEKGDIPEGYSVSREKKERFSLILESASTNQTSMYLCASSLAPYEQYFGPGTRLTVT.

This clone was recorded only once. This chain connects TRBV15 to TRBJ1-2, with D maybe TRBD1 (5 bases). Trimming pared 1 base from V and 4 bases from J, leaving 13 bases between. Germline lookup yields CDR1 LNHNV and CDR2 YYDKDF (reference sequence). CDR3 size: 15 residues. The CDR3 here is CATSRGGSWGYGYTF. The CDR3 DNA reads TGTGCCACCAGCAGAGGGGGCTCTTGGGGCTATGGCTACACCTTC. The full variable domain, rest sourced from reference TRBV15 and TRBJ1-2, is DAMVIQNPRYQVTQFGKPVTLSCSQTLNHNVMYWYQQKSSQAPKLLFHYYDKDFNNEADTPDNFQSRRPNTSFCFLDIRSPGLGDTAMYLCATSRGGSWGYGYTFGSGTRLTVV.

This sequence joins TRBV19 and TRBJ1-5; D is ambiguous. V lost 5 bases, J lost 6 bases, and 14 bases lay in between. This CDR3 has 14 amino acids. Germline lookup yields CDR1 LNHDA and CDR2 SQIVND (reference sequence). This chain's CDR3 is CASSPIAVPQPQHF. CDR3 nucleotides: TGTGCCAGTAGTCCTATCGCGGTCCCTCAGCCCCAGCATTTT.

V gene TRBV5-5 combines with J gene TRBJ2-1; 8 bases fit TRBD1. The CDR3 is 14 amino acids. The V and J ends lost 3 bases and 6 bases, in that order; junction bases with no gene match: 5. From germline, CDR1 is SGHKS and CDR2 YYEKEE (reference sequence). The CDR3 loop is CASSSGTGPNEQFF. The DNA of the CDR3 is TGTGCCAGCAGCTCCGGGACAGGCCCCAATGAGCAGTTCTTC.

The rearrangement uses TRBV29-1 and TRBJ2-2, with D maybe TRBD1 (5 bases). Trimming cost V 1 base and J 3 bases, with 9 bases left between them. This CDR3 spans 14 amino acids. Germline lookup yields CDR1 SQVTM and CDR2 ANQGSEA. CDR3 region: CSVEGREHTGELFF. The CDR3 nucleotides are TGCAGCGTTGAAGGCAGGGAACACACCGGGGAGCTGTTTTTT.

The chain couples TRBV29-1 to TRBJ2-4; tentative D call: TRBD1 (6 bases). Trimming shortened V by 0 bases and J by 4 bases, and 13 bases separated the two germline ends. CDR3 length: 15 amino acids. Germline V gives CDR1 SQVTM, CDR2 ANQGSEA. The CDR3 protein is CSVEDTGQMKNIQYF. The DNA of the CDR3 is TGCAGCGTTGAAGATACAGGGCAGATGAAAAACATTCAGTACTTC.

The chain uses TRBV6-5 and TRBJ2-7; D remains ambiguous. The CDR3 is 14 residues long. V gave up 3 bases and J gave up 3 bases, with 12 bases separating them. Per the germline V gene, CDR1 is MNHEY and CDR2 is SVGAGI. CDR3 nucleotides: TGTGCCAGCAGTTATCAGCCAGGCTTCTACGAGCAGTACTTC. It encodes CASSYQPGFYEQYF.

This clone appeared many times. CDR3 sequence: CASSVGSSGNYEQFF. The CDR3 DNA reads as TGTGCCAGCAGCGTAGGGTCTAGCGGGAATTATGAGCAGTTCTTC. The gene calls are TRBV9 and TRBJ2-1, with 9 bases fitting TRBD2. Germline V lookup: CDR1 SGDLS, CDR2 YYNGEE. Trimming took 0 bases from V and 8 from J; bases not matched to a gene: 6. CDR3 length: 15 residues.

The chain couples TRBV19 to TRBJ1-3, with a tentative D call TRBD1 (5 bases). This CDR3 region has 16 residues. Trimming left V 3 bases short and J 1 base short, with 13 bases between. Germline V gene data show CDR1 as LNHDA and CDR2 as SQIVND (reference sequence). The DNA for the CDR3 is TGTGCCAGTAGTATGCGGGACCCCGGATCTGGAAACACCATATATTTT. Translation: CASSMRDPGSGNTIYF.